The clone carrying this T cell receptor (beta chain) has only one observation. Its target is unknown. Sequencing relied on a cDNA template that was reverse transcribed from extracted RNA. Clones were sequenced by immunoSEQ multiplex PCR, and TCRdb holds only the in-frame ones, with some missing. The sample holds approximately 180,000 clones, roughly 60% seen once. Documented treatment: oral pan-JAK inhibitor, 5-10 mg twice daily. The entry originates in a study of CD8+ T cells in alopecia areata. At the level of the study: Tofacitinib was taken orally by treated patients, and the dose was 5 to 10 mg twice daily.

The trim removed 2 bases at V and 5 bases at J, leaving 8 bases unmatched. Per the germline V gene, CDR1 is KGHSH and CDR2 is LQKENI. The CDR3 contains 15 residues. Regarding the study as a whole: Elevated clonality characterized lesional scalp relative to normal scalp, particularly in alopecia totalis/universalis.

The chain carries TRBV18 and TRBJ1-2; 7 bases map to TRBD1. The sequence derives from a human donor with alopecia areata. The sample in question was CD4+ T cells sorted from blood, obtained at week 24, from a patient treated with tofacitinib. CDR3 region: CASSPKTGMAYGYTF. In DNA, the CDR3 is TGTGCCAGCTCACCAAAGACAGGGATGGCATATGGCTACACCTTC.